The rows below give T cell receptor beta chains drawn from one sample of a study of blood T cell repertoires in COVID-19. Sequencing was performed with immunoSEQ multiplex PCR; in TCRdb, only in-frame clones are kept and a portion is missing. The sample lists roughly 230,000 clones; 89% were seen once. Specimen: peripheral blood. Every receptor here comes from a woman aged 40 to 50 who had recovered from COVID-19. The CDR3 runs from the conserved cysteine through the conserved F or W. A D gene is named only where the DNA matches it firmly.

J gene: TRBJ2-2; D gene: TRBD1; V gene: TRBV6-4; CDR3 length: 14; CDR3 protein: CASGTGANTGELFF
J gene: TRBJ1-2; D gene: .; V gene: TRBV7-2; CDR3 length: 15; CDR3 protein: CASSLDSYANYGYTF
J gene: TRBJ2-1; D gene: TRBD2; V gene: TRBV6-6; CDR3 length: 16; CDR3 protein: CASSRGLAGSWNEQFF
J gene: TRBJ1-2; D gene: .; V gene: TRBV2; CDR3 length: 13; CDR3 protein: CASSEGPGNGYTF
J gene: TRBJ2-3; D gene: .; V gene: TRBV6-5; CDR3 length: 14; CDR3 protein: CATPPGHRLDTQYF
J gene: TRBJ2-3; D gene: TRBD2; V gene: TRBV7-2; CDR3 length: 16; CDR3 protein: CASSRHGAGGSDTQYF
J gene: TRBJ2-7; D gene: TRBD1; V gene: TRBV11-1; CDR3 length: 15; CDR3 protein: CASSLITGGTYEQYF
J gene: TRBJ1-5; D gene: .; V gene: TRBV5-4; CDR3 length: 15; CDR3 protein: CASSRDLGWNQPQHF
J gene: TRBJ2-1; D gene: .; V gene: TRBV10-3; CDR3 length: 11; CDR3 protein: CAITNDNEQFF
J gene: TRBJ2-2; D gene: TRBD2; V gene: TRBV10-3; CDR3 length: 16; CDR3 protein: CAMRRTSGSGTGELFF
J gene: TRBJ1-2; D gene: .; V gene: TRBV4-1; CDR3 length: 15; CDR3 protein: CASSPIQDQFYGYTF
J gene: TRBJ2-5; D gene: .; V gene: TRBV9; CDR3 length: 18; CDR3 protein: CASSVLSGGLGTQETQYF
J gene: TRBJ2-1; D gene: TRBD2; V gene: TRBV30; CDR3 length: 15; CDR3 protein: CAWSVRGLLNNEQFF
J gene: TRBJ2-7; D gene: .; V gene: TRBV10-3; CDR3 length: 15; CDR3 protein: CAISPYRERGSEQYF
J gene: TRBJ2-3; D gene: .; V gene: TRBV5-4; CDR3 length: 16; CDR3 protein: CASSQHSGPRTDTQYF
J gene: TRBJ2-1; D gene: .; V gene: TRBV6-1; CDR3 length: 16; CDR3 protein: CASSELVWSGNNEQFF
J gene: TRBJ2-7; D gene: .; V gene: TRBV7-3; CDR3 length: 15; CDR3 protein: CASSLGSGSSYEQYF
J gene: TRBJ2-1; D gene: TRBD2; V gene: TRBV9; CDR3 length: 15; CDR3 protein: CASSDHTGGPDEQFF
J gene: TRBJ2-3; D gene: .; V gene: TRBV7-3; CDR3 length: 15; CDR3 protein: CASSSQAPPGDTQYF
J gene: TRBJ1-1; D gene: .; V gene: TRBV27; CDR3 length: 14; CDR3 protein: CASSLTESNTEAFF
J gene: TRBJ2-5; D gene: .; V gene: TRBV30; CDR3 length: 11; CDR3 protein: CAWTREETQYF
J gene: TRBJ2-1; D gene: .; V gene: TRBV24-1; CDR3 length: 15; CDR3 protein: CATSDAWSSYNEQFF
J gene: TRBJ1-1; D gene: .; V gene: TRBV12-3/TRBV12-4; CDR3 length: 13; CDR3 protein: CASSFGRGTEAFF
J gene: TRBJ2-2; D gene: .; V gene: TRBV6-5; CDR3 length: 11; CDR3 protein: CASQRTGELFF
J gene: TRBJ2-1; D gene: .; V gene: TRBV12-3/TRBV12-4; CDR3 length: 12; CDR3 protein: CASSFGVSEQFF
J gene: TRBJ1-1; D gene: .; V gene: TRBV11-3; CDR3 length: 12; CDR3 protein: CASSQEVAEAFF
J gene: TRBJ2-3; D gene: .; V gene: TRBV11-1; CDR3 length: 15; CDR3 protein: CASSSPRGAEDTQYF
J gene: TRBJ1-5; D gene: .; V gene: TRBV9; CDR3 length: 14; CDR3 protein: CASSLSAGPQPQHF
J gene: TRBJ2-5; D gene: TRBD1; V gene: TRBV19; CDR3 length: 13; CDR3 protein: CATRTGGQETQYF
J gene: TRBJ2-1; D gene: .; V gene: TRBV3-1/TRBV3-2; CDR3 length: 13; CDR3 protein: CASSARTVREQFF
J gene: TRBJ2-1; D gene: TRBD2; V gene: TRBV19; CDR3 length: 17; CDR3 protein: CASSIEPPGLAFNEQFF
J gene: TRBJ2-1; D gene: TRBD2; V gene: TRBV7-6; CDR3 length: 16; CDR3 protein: CASSLGLTSGYNEQFF
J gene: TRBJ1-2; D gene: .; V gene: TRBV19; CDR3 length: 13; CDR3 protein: CASLGGVSYGYTF
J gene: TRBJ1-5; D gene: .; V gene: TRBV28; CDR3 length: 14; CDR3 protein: CASSLAEGDQPQHF
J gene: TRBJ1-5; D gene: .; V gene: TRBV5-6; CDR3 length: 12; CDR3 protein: CASSGPGQPQHF
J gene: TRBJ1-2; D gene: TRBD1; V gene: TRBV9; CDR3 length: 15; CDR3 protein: CASSAGTGGVGGYTF
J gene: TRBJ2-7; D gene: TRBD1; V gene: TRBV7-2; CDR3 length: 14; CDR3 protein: CASSRDRVGYEQYF
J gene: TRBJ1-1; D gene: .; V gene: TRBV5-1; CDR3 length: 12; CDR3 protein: CASSFLGGEAFF
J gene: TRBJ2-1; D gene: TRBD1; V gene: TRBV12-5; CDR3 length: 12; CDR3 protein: CASGQGIREQFF
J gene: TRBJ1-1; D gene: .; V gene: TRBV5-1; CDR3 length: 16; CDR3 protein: CASSLAGERIATEAFF
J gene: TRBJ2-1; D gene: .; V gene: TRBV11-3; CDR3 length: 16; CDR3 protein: CASTLGLDTRKKEQFF
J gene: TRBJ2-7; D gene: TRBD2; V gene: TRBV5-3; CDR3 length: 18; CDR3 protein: CARSPKGLAGGDRDEQYF
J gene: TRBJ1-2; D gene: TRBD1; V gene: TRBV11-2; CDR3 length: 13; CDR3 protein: CASRLGQGNGYTF
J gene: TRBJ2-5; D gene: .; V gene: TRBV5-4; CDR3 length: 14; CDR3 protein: CASSFSTGSETQYF
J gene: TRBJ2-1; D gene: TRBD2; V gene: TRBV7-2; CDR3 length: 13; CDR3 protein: CASGREAYNEQFF
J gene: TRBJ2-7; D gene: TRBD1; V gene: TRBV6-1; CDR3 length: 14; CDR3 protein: CASSPPAGGYEQYF
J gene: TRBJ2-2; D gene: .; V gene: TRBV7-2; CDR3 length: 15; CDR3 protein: CASSLSSGVTGELFF
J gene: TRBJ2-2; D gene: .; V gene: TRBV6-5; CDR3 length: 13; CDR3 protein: CASRQLMSGELFF
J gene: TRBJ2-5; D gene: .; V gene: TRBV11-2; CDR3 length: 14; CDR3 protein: CASSLVSGVETQYF
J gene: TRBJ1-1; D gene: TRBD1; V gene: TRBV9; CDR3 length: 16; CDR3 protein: CASSAPGTGRNTEAFF
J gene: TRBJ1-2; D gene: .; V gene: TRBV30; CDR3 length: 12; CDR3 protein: CAWSLGHFGYTF
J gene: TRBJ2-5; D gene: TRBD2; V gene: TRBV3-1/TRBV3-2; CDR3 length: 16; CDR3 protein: CASSQVKRGGLETQYF
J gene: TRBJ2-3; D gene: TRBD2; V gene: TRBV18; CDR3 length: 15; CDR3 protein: CASSPTGGPADTQYF
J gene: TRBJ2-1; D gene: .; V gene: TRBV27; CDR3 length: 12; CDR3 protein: CASSPRLPGQFF